This TCR beta chain was found in a study of T cells in localized non-small cell lung cancer. Whole-study findings and limits: Adjacent uninvolved lung tissue had the highest T cell clonality, exceeding tumor. In the blood, greater T cell density corresponded to longer overall survival. Sequencing involved a lone tumor region, leaving heterogeneity possible.

The CDR3 is made up of 16 amino acids. Germline V gene sequence: CDR1 MGHRA, CDR2 YSYEKL. V was pared by 1 base and J by 4 bases, with 16 bases between. On this clone: The antigen is unknown.

Generated by immunoSEQ multiplex PCR, the TCRdb table keeps only in-frame clones and is missing some. The sample shows tens of thousands of clones, approximately 91% of them seen only once. The material sequenced was peripheral blood, taken before any cancer treatment. The gene calls are TRBV4-1 and TRBJ1-2, with D tentatively TRBD1 (6 bases). The sequence was collected from an older female donor with stage I squamous cell lung carcinoma. CDR3 in DNA: TGCGCCAGCAGCCAAGGGCAGGGGCAGGCGTCCTATGGCTACACCTTC. It encodes CASSQGQGQASYGYTF.